This T cell receptor beta chain was sequenced in a study of cytomegalovirus exposure and HLA in healthy donors. The CDR3 totals 15 residues. The V gene end was trimmed by 5 bases and the J gene end by 3 bases; junction bases not matched to a gene: 7. Germline loops: CDR1 SQVTM, CDR2 ANQGSEA. A multiplex PCR was run with 60 Vbeta primers and 13 Jbeta primers. Produced via immunoSEQ multiplex PCR; TCRdb's table is partial and in-frame only. The data show 55,000 to 70,000 clones, about four fifths seen once. This receptor was identified in a man between 18 and 29 years old in good health and CMV-seropositive. Sequencing was performed on PBMCs. The rearrangement uses TRBV29-1 and TRBJ2-3, with TRBD2 matching over 11 bases. CDR3 nucleotide sequence: TGCAGCGTTAGGGTTTCTAGCGGGGGGACAGATACGCAGTATTTT. Translated, it gives CSVRVSSGGTDTQYF.